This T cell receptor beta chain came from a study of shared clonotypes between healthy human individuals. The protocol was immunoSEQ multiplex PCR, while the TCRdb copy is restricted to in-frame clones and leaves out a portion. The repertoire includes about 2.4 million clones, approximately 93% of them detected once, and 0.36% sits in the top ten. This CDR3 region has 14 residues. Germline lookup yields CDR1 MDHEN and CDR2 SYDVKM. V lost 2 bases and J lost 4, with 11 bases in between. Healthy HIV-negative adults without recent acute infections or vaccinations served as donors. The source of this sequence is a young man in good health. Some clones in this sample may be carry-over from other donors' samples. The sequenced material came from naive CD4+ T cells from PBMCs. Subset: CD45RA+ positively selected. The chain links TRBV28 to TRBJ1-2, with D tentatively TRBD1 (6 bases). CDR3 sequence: CASSLGQTLYGYTF. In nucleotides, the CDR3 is TGTGCCAGCAGTTTAGGACAGACCCTCTATGGCTACACCTTC.